This passage covers 15 T cell receptor beta chains from one sample sequenced in a study of blood T cell repertoires in COVID-19. Libraries were prepared by immunoSEQ multiplex PCR; TCRdb keeps only in-frame clonotypes and omits some of them. The profile shows about 99,000 clones, about four fifths of them singletons. Sequencing was carried out using peripheral blood. Receptors originate from a man between 70 and 80 years old with active or convalescent COVID-19.

This rearrangement joins TRBV5-4 to TRBJ2-1; no reliable D call. Germline CDR1 SGHNT, CDR2 YYREEE (reference sequence). The V and J ends lost 4 bases and 0 bases respectively, with 8 bases between them. The CDR3 is made up of 14 amino acids. The CDR3 sequence: CASSTPGSYNEQFF. CDR3 nucleotide sequence: TGTGCCAGCAGCACACCGGGCTCCTACAATGAGCAGTTCTTC.

CDR3 DNA: TGTGCCAGCACCCCGAGCCCGGGGGAGACCCAGTACTTC. Translation gives CASTPSPGETQYF. J is TRBJ2-5 and V is TRBV7-2; a possible D gene is TRBD2 (5 bases). The CDR3 totals 13 residues. With 7 bases removed from V and 5 bases from J, the gap between germline ends came to 14 bases. CDR1 is SGHTA and CDR2 is FQGNSA in the germline V gene.

J is TRBJ1-1 and V is TRBV5-8, with D perhaps matching TRBD1 (6 bases). The CDR3 is 16 residues long. Between the trimmed V and J ends, which lost 4 bases and 5 bases, there was a span of 21 bases. Germline loops: CDR1 SGHTS, CDR2 YDEGEE. The CDR3 region is CASSRLKQGPGTEAFF. The CDR3 DNA follows: TGTGCCAGCAGCCGTCTAAAACAGGGTCCCGGGACTGAAGCTTTCTTT.

The V and J genes are TRBV7-6 and TRBJ2-3; 7 bases match TRBD2. The CDR3 is 17 residues long. Germline V gene sequence: CDR1 SGHVS, CDR2 FNYEAQ. J was trimmed by 0 bases and V by 4 bases; bases with no gene match: 10. CDR3 sequence reads: CASSSPYGGGSTDTQYF. In nucleotides, the CDR3 is TGTGCCAGCAGCTCTCCTTATGGGGGGGGTAGCACAGATACGCAGTATTTT.

This chain connects TRBV7-3 to TRBJ2-1, with 7 bases lining up with TRBD2. J was trimmed by 5 bases and V by 4 bases; bases with no gene match: 8. The length of the CDR3 is 15 residues. Per germline, CDR1 SGHTA and CDR2 FQGTGA. The CDR3 reads CASSSSGRYDNEQFF. Here the CDR3 DNA reads TGTGCCAGCAGCTCTAGCGGACGCTACGACAATGAGCAGTTCTTC.

A single count supports this clone. V gene TRBV4-1 combines with J gene TRBJ2-7, with D uncertain. Germline lookup yields CDR1 MGHRA and CDR2 YSYEKL. The CDR3 has 13 amino acids. Between the trimmed V and J ends, which lost 4 bases and 2 bases, there was a span of 9 bases. The DNA for the CDR3 is TGCGCCAGCAGCCGGGCAGCCCCCTACGAGCAGTACTTC. It translates to CASSRAAPYEQYF.

The chain couples TRBV7-3 to TRBJ2-1, with D uncertain. V was cut by 3 bases and J by 5 bases, with 8 bases left in between. Germline lookup yields CDR1 SGHTA and CDR2 FQGTGA. The CDR3 totals 13 residues. The CDR3: CASSLSTNNEQFF. DNA of the CDR3: TGTGCCAGCAGCTTGAGCACTAACAATGAGCAGTTCTTC.

The chain links TRBV11-2 to TRBJ2-5, with TRBD1 matching 7 bases. Looked up from germline, CDR1 is SGHAT and CDR2 is FQNNGV. The V segment lost 7 bases and the J segment 1 base; nucleotides outside the gene matches: 3. The CDR3 runs 13 residues. The CDR3: CASNRDSQETQYF. In DNA, the CDR3 is TGTGCCAGCAACCGGGACAGCCAAGAGACCCAGTACTTC.

The V gene is TRBV5-4, the J gene TRBJ2-5; D is unclear. V dropped 0 bases and J dropped 2 bases, with 8 bases sitting between them. Per the germline V gene, CDR1 is SGHNT and CDR2 is YYREEE (reference sequence). The CDR3 spans 14 residues. Written as DNA, the CDR3 is TGTGCCAGCAGCTTGGCTCCCAGACAAGAGACCCAGTACTTC. It codes for CASSLAPRQETQYF.

The CDR3 DNA reads as TGTGCCAGCAGTACAGCGGCCCCTAGCGGGGCCCTGGGTGAGCAGTTCTTC. This codes for CASSTAAPSGALGEQFF. This sequence joins TRBV2 and TRBJ2-1; 9 nucleotides line up with TRBD2. Germline-derived CDR1 and CDR2 are SNHLY and FYNNEI. The trim removed 5 bases at V and 9 bases at J, leaving 17 bases unmatched. This CDR3 spans 17 amino acids.

The rearrangement joins TRBV7-8 to TRBJ1-6, with D unresolved. There are 17 residues in the CDR3. Germline lookup yields CDR1 SGHVS and CDR2 FQNEAQ. Trimming pared 5 bases from V and 0 bases from J, leaving 14 bases between. The CDR3 DNA follows: TGTGCCAGCAGCCCAACCCCCAGGTTCTCCTATAATTCACCCCTCCACTTT. Translating it yields CASSPTPRFSYNSPLHF.

CDR3: CASRSVGASYNEQFF. CDR3 bases: TGTGCCAGCAGGTCTGTGGGCGCTTCCTACAATGAGCAGTTCTTC. V usage is TRBV11-2 and J usage is TRBJ2-1; D remains ambiguous. Trimming removed 6 bases at V and 1 base at J, with 13 bases between. Germline V gene data show CDR1 as SGHAT and CDR2 as FQNNGV. The CDR3 spans 15 residues.

This chain connects TRBV5-1 to TRBJ1-4; D is undetermined. V lost 4 bases to trimming and J lost 7 bases, with 20 bases between them. Germline loops: CDR1 SGHRS, CDR2 YFSETQ. This CDR3 has 16 amino acids. The CDR3 reads CASSRTSGRNLEKLFF. For the CDR3, the DNA is TGCGCCAGCAGCCGAACGTCGGGAAGAAACCTTGAAAAACTGTTTTTT.

The chain is built from TRBV4-2 and TRBJ2-1, with TRBD2 matching over 9 bases. The CDR3 has 16 amino acids. The trim removed 1 base at V and 8 bases at J, leaving 9 bases unmatched. From germline, CDR1 is LGHNA and CDR2 YNFKEQ. CDR3: CASSQGAGGSFDEQFF. In nucleotides, the CDR3 is TGTGCCAGCAGCCAAGGGGCGGGGGGGTCGTTCGATGAGCAGTTCTTC.

V usage is TRBV5-8 and J usage is TRBJ2-3; 13 bases fit TRBD2. J was trimmed by 1 base and V by 2 bases; bases with no gene match: 4. This CDR3 contains 17 residues. Germline loops: CDR1 SGHTS, CDR2 YDEGEE. CDR3 nucleotide sequence: TGTGCCAGCAGCTTCTCCGGGACTAGCGGGGGCACAGATACGCAGTATTTT. Its translation: CASSFSGTSGGTDTQYF.